This T cell receptor beta chain was sequenced during a study of response to subunit inactivated influenza vaccine. A few counts support this clonotype. TCRdb reprocessed the RT-PCR reads via MiXCR and lists one record per CDR3 protein. Seen here are about 540,000 distinct CDR3 sequences, around 25% observed once, and the top ten hold roughly 2.8%. Germline lookup yields CDR1 GTSNPN and CDR2 SVGIG (reference sequence). The CDR3 length is 12 residues. Trimming stripped 7 bases from V and 5 bases from J, with 14 bases between. This sample was also put to use in a study of T cells expressing NK-cell markers. That work adds: As the method of synthesis, 5'RACE template switching with UMIs yielded TCR beta cDNA.

The material sequenced was CD4+ T cells sorted from PBMCs, taken about 13 days after vaccination. The chain combines TRBV30 with TRBJ2-5; D gene uncertain. This TCR came from a man aged 45-65 years who received an inactivated influenza vaccine. CDR3 DNA: TGTGCCTTAGCCGGTATGGAGGAGACCCAGTACTTC. Protein: CALAGMEETQYF. Using reference TRBV30 and TRBJ2-5 for the parts outside the CDR3, the full variable domain is SQTIHQWPATLVQPVGSPLSLECTVEGTSNPNLYWYRQAAGRGLQLLFYSVGIGQISSEVPQNLSASRPQDRQFILSSKKLLLSDSGFYLCALAGMEETQYFGPGTRLLVL.